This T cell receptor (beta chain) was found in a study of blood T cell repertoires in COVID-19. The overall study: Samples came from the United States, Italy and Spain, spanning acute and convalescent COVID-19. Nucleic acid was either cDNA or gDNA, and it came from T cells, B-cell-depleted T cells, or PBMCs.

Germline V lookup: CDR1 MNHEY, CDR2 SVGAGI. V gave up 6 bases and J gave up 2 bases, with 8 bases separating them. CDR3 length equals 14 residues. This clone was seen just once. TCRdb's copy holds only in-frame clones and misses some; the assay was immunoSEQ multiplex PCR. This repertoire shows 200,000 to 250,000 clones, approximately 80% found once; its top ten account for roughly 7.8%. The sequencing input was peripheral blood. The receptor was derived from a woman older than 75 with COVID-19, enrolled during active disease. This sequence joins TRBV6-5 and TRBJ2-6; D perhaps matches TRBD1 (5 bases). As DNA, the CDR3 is TGTGCCAGCAGCGTAGGGGCTGGGGCCAACGTCCTGACTTTC. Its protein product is CASSVGAGANVLTF.